The T cell receptor (beta chain) under discussion was sequenced for a study of blood T cell repertoires in COVID-19 (dated by TCRdb to about 2020). Study-level background: Collaborator samples came from the United States, Italy and Spain and covered acute and convalescent phases of COVID-19. The repertoires were released in a freely available public database meant as a resource for research on the immune response to SARS-CoV-2. The material from the prospective study consisted of cDNA or gDNA derived from T cells, B-cell-depleted T cells, or PBMCs. Nearly every sample came with metadata listing a de-identified subject ID, COVID-19 status, age in years and sex. Subjects who had been exposed to COVID-19, were actively infected with it, or had recovered from it provided the deeply sampled blood TCRbeta repertoires that made up the dataset. Samples were obtained from the ongoing ImmuneRACE study (first 160 participants) and from roughly 1,300 subjects provided by 6 global collaborators. Where available, HLA class I and class II types were obtained from metadata supplied by the sample provider rather than from assay-based typing.

What the research found in general, with its limitations: Clinical and demographic metadata were provided uncurated, with the amount varying by source and participant.

The immunoSEQ Assay, a bias-controlled multiplex PCR, was used to amplify TCRbeta CDR3 regions from genomic DNA. The authors' pipeline ran thus. The number of nucleated cells in each sample was estimated from the amplification of reference gene primers within the assay. To quantify the absolute abundance of each unique TCRbeta CDR3 rearrangement, sequence reads were collapsed and filtered. For each sample, productive Simpson clonality was calculated as the square root of Simpson's diversity index across productive rearrangements. The clones in this table, taken by TCRdb from immuneACCESS, are in-frame only. Not every clone is retained; where verified, under half of the shortfall comes from an unresolved V gene, and the cause of the rest is unknown. The DNA gave D and trimming, while V, J and clone size come from that table. A total of about 410,000 clones appear in this sample, 86% of them only once. Together, the top ten hold almost 1.5% of the sample.

A word on this clone: What this receptor recognizes is not known. No much larger clone exists at a distance of one base, and base qualities are not known.

The collaborating institutions used their own protocols to collect whole blood in K2EDTA tubes. For TCRbeta analysis, collaborators shipped samples as frozen whole blood, isolated PBMCs, or DNA extracted from either of those sample types. V is reduced by 3 bases and J by 0 bases, leaving a spacing of 10 bases between them. From cysteine to phenylalanine, the CDR3 is 15 amino acids long. The CDR3 DNA has 45 bases and is translated from base 1. The CDR1 and CDR2 encoded by the germline V gene are MNHNS and SASEGT. Sequenced input: peripheral blood. This TCR came from a woman aged 25 to 39 with active or convalescent COVID-19. The sequence is built from TRBV6-1 and TRBJ2-3; the best D guess is TRBD1, with 5 bases matching. The CDR3 sequence is CASSDTGTSTDTQYF. The sequenced DNA is TGTGCCAGCAGTGATACAGGCACTAGCACAGATACGCAGTATTTT.